This record concerns one T cell receptor (beta chain) sequence. The antigen it binds to is not known. Base-call qualities are not available, and no considerably larger clone is one nucleotide away. The CDR3 goes from the cysteine to the phenylalanine over 15 residues. The entry retains the CDR3 DNA only, 45 bases that are in frame from base 1. CDR1 and CDR2 are drawn from the germline V gene (reference sequence): MNHNY, SVGAGI. The germline V end is reduced by 2 bases and the J end by 5 bases; junction bases left unmatched: 5. What this sample's time point label stands for: baseline before oral tofacitinib. Lesional scalp punch biopsies and peripheral blood were collected from alopecia areata patients. After PBMCs were isolated by density centrifugation and stained for CD3, CD4 and CD8, a FACSAria was used to sort CD4+ and CD8+ T cells. The library was prepared using the immunoSEQ multiplex PCR assay. For TCR sequencing, RNA was extracted from every sample and reverse transcribed into cDNA to serve as template. SuperScript III was used for first-strand cDNA synthesis, primed with a 2:1 mix of oligo-dT and random hexamers. Amplification bias was assessed with a synthetic immune receptor repertoire, and residual bias was removed computationally. The authors' analysis ran thus. After raw reads were preprocessed to remove errors, the CDR3 was defined following IMGT conventions as running from the conserved cysteine to phenylalanine. To get clonality, Shannon entropy was normalized by log2 of the number of productive unique TCRs and the result was subtracted from 1. Whether each scalp clone was CD4 or CD8 was inferred by checking scalp TCRbeta sequences against the CD4 and CD8 repertoires from sorted blood. TCRdb re-hosts the immuneACCESS table, in-frame sequences only. Its copies lack some clones; in the studies checked, an unresolved V gene accounts for under half of them, and the cause for the rest is not known. That table supplies the V and J calls and clone size; D and trimming were determined from the DNA. The sample data list some 51,000 clones, and around 96% of these were observed just once. More than 25% of the sample comes from the top ten.

This specimen belongs to a study of CD8+ T cells in alopecia areata (dated by TCRdb to 2017 to 2018). Regarding the complete study: The treated patients, all with moderate-to-severe alopecia areata, were enrolled in an open-label pilot trial of oral tofacitinib given at 5 to 10 mg twice daily. Tofacitinib was administered for 6 to 18 months, and 6 months of follow-up off drug were then conducted to assess delayed response and recurrence. High-throughput TCRbeta sequencing was used to examine T cell clonal expansion in alopecia areata in both the C3H/HeJ mouse model and human patients. On the human side, TCRbeta sequencing was run on scalp tissue and on sorted CD4+ and CD8+ peripheral blood T cells from healthy controls and from alopecia areata patients with either patchy or totalis/universalis disease. Patients on tofacitinib were biopsied at baseline and after 4 and 24 weeks of treatment, and several of the patients also had a later scalp biopsy. Scalp clonality was compared across normal scalp (n=4), patchy alopecia areata scalp (n=8), and alopecia totalis/universalis scalp (n=8). RNA was extracted with the PAXgene miRNA kit for fixed scalp, the miRNeasy kit for PBMCs, and the RNeasy kit for mouse skin. Amplification of TCRbeta CDR3 regions was done by immunoSEQ multiplex PCR using 35 Vbeta forward primers and 13 Jbeta reverse primers.

The research as a whole found: TCR sequences shared between patients were less clear than in mice, possibly partly because of HLA diversity in the patient population. Unlike mouse skin, where gammadelta T cells dominate, normal human skin contains resident alphabeta T cells that get sequenced too, which complicates analysis of the scalp TCR repertoire. Lesional scalp, especially in alopecia totalis/universalis, showed higher clonality and more expanded CD8+ clones than normal scalp, suggesting antigenic drive.

The source material was CD8+ T cells sorted from blood, sampled at week 0. The TCR was taken from a human donor with alopecia areata. The sequence joins TRBV6-6 to TRBJ2-2, and 7 junction bases match TRBD1. The CDR3 has the sequence CASSYPTGITGELFF. In nucleotide form, the sequence is TGTGCCAGCAGTTACCCGACAGGGATAACCGGGGAGCTGTTTTTT.